The present TCR beta chain was sequenced within a study of shared clonotypes between healthy human individuals. In the source study's methods: Filtering was not the same, since immunoSEQ gave junction-only sequences without quality scores. Clones were sequenced by immunoSEQ multiplex PCR, and TCRdb holds only the in-frame ones, with some missing. V and J calls and clone size are those listed in that table; D and trimming were worked out from the DNA. The repertoire holds some 2.4 million clones, with 93% as singletons. J lost 5 bases, V lost 5 bases, and 9 bases had no gene match. The CDR3 covers 15 residues. Germline V lookup: CDR1 SEHNR, CDR2 FQNEAQ (reference sequence).

The source is a man aged 18 to 30 in good health. Some clones in this sample may be carry-over from other donors' samples. Sequencing used naive CD4+ T cells from PBMCs. Noted subset: CD45RA+ positively selected. The chain couples TRBV7-9 to TRBJ2-5, with 9 nucleotides matching TRBD2. The CDR3 sequence: CASSRRTSASETQYF. CDR3 nucleotides: TGTGCCAGCAGCCGTAGGACTAGCGCGTCGGAGACCCAGTACTTC.